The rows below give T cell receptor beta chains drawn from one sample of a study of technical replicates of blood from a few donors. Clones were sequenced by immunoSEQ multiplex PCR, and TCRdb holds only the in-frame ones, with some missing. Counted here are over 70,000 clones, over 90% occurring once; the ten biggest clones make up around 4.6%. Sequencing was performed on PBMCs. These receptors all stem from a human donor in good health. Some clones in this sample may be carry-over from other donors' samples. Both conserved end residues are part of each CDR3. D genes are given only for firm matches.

cdr3_aa: CASSLVAGTTYEQYF
v_call: TRBV5-1
d_call: TRBD2

cdr3_aa: CASSVGGPGANVLTF
v_call: TRBV9
d_call: NA

cdr3_aa: CATSRRGGYEQFF
v_call: TRBV15
d_call: TRBD2

cdr3_aa: CASNSRLAWDTQYF
v_call: TRBV27
d_call: NA

cdr3_aa: CASSPQPSNEKLFF
v_call: TRBV11-2
d_call: NA

cdr3_aa: CASSISQSYEQYF
v_call: TRBV19
d_call: NA

cdr3_aa: CASSQDDASAGTQYF
v_call: TRBV4-2
d_call: NA

cdr3_aa: CASSQEGGALYYGYTF
v_call: TRBV7-2
d_call: TRBD1

cdr3_aa: CASSLGGGPVNEQFF
v_call: TRBV7-3
d_call: TRBD2

cdr3_aa: CASSRDRGRDEQFF
v_call: TRBV5-1
d_call: TRBD1

cdr3_aa: CASSLVRTAGNTIYF
v_call: TRBV7-8
d_call: NA

cdr3_aa: CAISPGTGIEYGYTF
v_call: TRBV10-3
d_call: TRBD1

cdr3_aa: CASSNRGLLHTGELFF
v_call: TRBV21-1
d_call: NA

cdr3_aa: CASSKGLAGGIYNEQFF
v_call: TRBV2
d_call: TRBD2

cdr3_aa: CASSQTVSNYGYTF
v_call: TRBV4-3
d_call: NA

cdr3_aa: CASSLRGGAADTQYF
v_call: TRBV7-3
d_call: NA

cdr3_aa: CASSSTSGSTGELFF
v_call: TRBV6-4
d_call: TRBD2

cdr3_aa: CASSLGGSGRSTYEQYF
v_call: TRBV11-2
d_call: TRBD2

cdr3_aa: CASSGDSGGAGTNEQFF
v_call: TRBV2
d_call: TRBD2

cdr3_aa: CASSRTSGSTDTQYF
v_call: TRBV6-5
d_call: TRBD2

cdr3_aa: CASSETGSTEAFF
v_call: TRBV2
d_call: TRBD1

cdr3_aa: CSGDRGGNTEAFF
v_call: TRBV29-1
d_call: NA

cdr3_aa: CASSSQAGGTADTQYF
v_call: TRBV5-1
d_call: TRBD2

cdr3_aa: CASSEALLDREDYGYTF
v_call: TRBV2
d_call: TRBD1

cdr3_aa: CASTVAPWGNQPQHF
v_call: TRBV28
d_call: NA

cdr3_aa: CASSFGQAYEQYF
v_call: TRBV5-1
d_call: TRBD1